This T cell receptor beta chain stems from a study of blood T cells in healthy people across ages. Together with a sample-barcoded 5' primer, a J-beta primer mix was included in a second PCR lasting roughly 7 to 11 cycles. TCRdb passed the 5' RACE reads through MiXCR, listing each CDR3 protein once. The sample shows hundreds of thousands of distinct CDR3 sequences, nearly 60% of them seen only once. Every sample gave at least 6 micrograms of total RNA when it was extracted. CDR1 and CDR2 (germline): KGHSH, LQKENI. CDR3 length: 16 residues. V gave up 2 bases and J gave up 6 bases, with 18 bases separating them. As to this clonotype: The antigen is unknown.

General study results and limits: Strong correlation existed between TCR beta diversity and naive T cell percentage.

Sequenced sample: blood. The TCR was taken from a man aged 25-45 years in good health. This rearrangement joins TRBV18 to TRBJ2-3, with a tentative D call TRBD2 (5 bases). The DNA of the CDR3 is TGTGCCAGCTCACCATCGGCAGGCGGGCACTTGGATACGCAGTATTTT. Amino acids: CASSPSAGGHLDTQYF.